This passage covers 4 T cell receptor beta chains from one sample sequenced in a study of blood T cell repertoires in COVID-19. Here immunoSEQ multiplex PCR was the method, and the copy in TCRdb shows in-frame clones only, minus some. Of hundreds of thousands of clones listed, about 85% are singletons. The sample was peripheral blood. The receptors here all came from a woman aged 18 to 35 with acute or convalescent COVID-19.

This chain connects TRBV10-3 to TRBJ2-3; maybe TRBD1 (6 bases). This CDR3 has 15 amino acids. The germline V gene has CDR1 ENHRY and CDR2 SYGVKD. Trimming took off 9 bases at V and 1 base at J, with 17 bases between the two ends. This CDR3 reads CAITPGVDRTDTQYF. The CDR3 DNA sequence: TGTGCCATAACACCAGGGGTAGACCGCACAGATACGCAGTATTTT.

CDR3 region: CASSYRDRGEKLFF. Written as DNA, the CDR3 is TGTGCCAGCAGTTACCGGGACAGGGGGGAAAAACTGTTTTTT. V gene TRBV6-5 combines with J gene TRBJ1-4; 11 bases map to TRBD1. V lost 2 bases, J lost 8 bases, and 1 base stayed unmatched. The CDR3 loop spans 14 amino acids. CDR1 is MNHEY, CDR2 SVGAGI, per germline.

This clone was counted once. This chain joins TRBV10-3 and TRBJ1-4; the match to TRBD1 covers 9 bases. Per germline, CDR1 ENHRY and CDR2 SYGVKD. This CDR3 has 18 residues. The V and J ends lost 3 bases and 5 bases, in that order; junction bases with no gene match: 13. The CDR3 region is CAISDPGTGPRKNEKLFF. The CDR3 DNA follows: TGTGCCATCAGTGACCCCGGGACAGGGCCCAGGAAGAATGAAAAACTGTTTTTT.

CDR3 protein: CASSLNQGDTGYTF. DNA of the CDR3: TGTGCCAGCAGCTTGAATCAGGGGGATACTGGCTACACCTTC. The chain carries TRBV9 and TRBJ1-2, with 7 bases matching TRBD1. The length of the CDR3 is 14 residues. Looked up from germline, CDR1 is SGDLS and CDR2 is YYNGEE. Trimming removed 4 bases from V and 7 bases from J; junction bases left unmatched: 10. Full variable domain (rest looked up from reference TRBV9 and TRBJ1-2): DSGVTQTPKHLITATGQRVTLRCSPRSGDLSVYWYQQSLDQGLQFLIQYYNGEERAKGNILERFSAQQFPDLHSELNLSSLELGDSALYFCASSLNQGDTGYTFGSGTRLTVV.